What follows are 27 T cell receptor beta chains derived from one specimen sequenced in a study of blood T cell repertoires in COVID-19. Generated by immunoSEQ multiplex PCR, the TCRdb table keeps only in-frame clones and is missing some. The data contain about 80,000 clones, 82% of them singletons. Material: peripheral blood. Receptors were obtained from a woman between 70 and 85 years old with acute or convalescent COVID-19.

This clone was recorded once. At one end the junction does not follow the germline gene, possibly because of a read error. CDR3 nucleotide sequence: TGTGCCAGCAGTTTGGGACAATCTTACAATGAGCAGTTCTTC. Translating it yields CASSLGQSYNEQFF. The V call is TRBV5-6, the J call TRBJ2-1, with D maybe TRBD1 (6 bases). The germline V gene has CDR1 SGHDT and CDR2 YYEEEE. The CDR3 runs 14 residues.

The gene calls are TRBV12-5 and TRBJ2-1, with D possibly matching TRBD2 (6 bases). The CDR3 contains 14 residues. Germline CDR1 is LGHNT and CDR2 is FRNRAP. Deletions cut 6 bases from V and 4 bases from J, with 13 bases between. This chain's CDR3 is CASGGGNEYNEQFF. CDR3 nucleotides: TGTGCTAGTGGGGGAGGTAACGAATACAATGAGCAGTTCTTC.

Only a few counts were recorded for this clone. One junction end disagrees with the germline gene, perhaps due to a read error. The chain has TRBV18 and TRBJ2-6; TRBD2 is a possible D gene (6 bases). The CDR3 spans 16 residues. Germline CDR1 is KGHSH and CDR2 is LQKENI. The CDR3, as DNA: TGTGCCAGCTCCCCACAACTAGCAGGTGGGGCCAACGTCCTGACTTTC. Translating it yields CASSPQLAGGANVLTF.

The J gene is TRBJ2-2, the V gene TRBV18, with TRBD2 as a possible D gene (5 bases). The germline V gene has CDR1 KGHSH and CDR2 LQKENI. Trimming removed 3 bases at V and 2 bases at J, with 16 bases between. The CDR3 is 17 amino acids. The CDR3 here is CASSPTQSSGNTGELFF. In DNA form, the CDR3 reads TGTGCCAGCTCACCGACCCAAAGCAGCGGAAACACCGGGGAGCTGTTTTTT.

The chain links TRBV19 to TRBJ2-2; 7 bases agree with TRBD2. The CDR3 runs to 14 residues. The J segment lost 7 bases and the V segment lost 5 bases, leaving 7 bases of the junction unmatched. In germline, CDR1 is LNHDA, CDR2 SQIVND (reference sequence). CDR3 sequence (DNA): TGTGCCAGTAGTGGTGGGGGGGTTGTCGGGGAGCTGTTTTTT. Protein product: CASSGGGVVGELFF.

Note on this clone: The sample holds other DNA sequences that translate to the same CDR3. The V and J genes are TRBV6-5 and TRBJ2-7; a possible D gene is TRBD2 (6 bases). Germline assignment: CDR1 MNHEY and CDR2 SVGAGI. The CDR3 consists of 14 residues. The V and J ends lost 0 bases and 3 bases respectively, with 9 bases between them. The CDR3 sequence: CASSYSPDYYEQYF. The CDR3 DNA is TGTGCCAGCAGTTACTCCCCGGACTACTACGAGCAGTACTTC.

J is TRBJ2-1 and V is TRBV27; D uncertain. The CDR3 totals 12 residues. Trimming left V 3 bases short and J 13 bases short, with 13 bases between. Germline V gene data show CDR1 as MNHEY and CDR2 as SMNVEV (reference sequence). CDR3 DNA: TGTGCCAGCAGTTTCGAAGGCAGGCGCCAGTTCTTC. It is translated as CASSFEGRRQFF.

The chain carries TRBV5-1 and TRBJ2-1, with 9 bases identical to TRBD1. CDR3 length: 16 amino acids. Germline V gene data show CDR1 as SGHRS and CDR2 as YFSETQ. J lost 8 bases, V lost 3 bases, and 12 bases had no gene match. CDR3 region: CASSYRGTGYRDEQFF. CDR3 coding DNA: TGCGCCAGCAGCTACCGCGGGACAGGGTATAGGGATGAGCAGTTCTTC.

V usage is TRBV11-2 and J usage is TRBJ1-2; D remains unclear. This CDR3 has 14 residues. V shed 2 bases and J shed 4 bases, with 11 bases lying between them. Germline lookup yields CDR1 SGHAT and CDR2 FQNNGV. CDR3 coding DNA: TGTGCCAGCAGCTTAAAAACGGTTGCCTATGGCTACACCTTC. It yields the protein CASSLKTVAYGYTF.

CDR3 DNA: TGTGCCAGCCTCGGGAGTGCGAACACCGGGGAGCTGTTTTTT. This translates into CASLGSANTGELFF. The J gene is TRBJ2-2, the V gene TRBV28; D perhaps matches TRBD2 (6 bases). V was cut by 8 bases and J by 0 bases, with 10 bases left in between. Germline values: CDR1 MDHEN, CDR2 SYDVKM. CDR3 size: 14 residues.

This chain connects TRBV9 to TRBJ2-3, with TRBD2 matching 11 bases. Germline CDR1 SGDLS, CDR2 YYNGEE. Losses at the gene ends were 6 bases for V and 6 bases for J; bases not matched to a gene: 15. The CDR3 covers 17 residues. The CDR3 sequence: CASTITSSGRAEDTQYF. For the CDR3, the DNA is TGTGCCAGCACCATTACGAGTAGCGGGAGGGCCGAGGATACGCAGTATTTT. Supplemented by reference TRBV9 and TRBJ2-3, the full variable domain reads DSGVTQTPKHLITATGQRVTLRCSPRSGDLSVYWYQQSLDQGLQFLIQYYNGEERAKGNILERFSAQQFPDLHSELNLSSLELGDSALYFCASTITSSGRAEDTQYFGPGTRLTVL.

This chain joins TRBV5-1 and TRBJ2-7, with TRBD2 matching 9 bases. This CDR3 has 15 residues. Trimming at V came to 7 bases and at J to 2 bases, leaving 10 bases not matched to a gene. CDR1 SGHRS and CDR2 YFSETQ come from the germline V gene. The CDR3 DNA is TGCGCCAGCTCCCAGGGACTAGCTTACCCCTACGAGCAGTACTTC. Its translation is CASSQGLAYPYEQYF.

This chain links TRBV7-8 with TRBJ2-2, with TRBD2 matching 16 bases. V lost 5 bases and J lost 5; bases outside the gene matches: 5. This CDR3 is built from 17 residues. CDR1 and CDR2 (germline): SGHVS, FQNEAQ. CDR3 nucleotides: TGTGCCAGCAGCCTCGGGACTAGCGGGAGGGGTACCGGGGAGCTGTTTTTT. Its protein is CASSLGTSGRGTGELFF.

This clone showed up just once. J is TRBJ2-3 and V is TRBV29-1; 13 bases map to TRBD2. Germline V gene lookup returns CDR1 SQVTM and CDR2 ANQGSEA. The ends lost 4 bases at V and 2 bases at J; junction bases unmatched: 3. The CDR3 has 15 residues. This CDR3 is CSVVGLAGPTDTQYF. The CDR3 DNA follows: TGCAGCGTTGTGGGACTAGCGGGACCCACAGATACGCAGTATTTT.

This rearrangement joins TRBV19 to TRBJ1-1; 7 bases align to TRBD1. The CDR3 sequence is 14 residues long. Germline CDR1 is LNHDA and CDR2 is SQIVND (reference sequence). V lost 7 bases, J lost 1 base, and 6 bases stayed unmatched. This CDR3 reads CASTLDRANTEAFF. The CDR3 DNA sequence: TGTGCCAGTACCCTAGACAGGGCGAACACTGAAGCTTTCTTT.

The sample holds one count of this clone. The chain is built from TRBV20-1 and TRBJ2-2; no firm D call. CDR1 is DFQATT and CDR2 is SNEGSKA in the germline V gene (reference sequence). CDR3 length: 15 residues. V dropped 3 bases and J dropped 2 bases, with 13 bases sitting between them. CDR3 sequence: CSASSRFFNTGELFF. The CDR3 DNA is TGCAGTGCTAGTTCTCGGTTCTTTAACACCGGGGAGCTGTTTTTT.

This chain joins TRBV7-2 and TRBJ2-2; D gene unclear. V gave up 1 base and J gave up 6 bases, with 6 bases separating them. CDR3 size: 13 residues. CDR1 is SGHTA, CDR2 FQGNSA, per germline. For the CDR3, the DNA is TGTGCCAGCAGCTTAGAGCCGCCCGGGGAGCTGTTTTTT. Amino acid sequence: CASSLEPPGELFF.

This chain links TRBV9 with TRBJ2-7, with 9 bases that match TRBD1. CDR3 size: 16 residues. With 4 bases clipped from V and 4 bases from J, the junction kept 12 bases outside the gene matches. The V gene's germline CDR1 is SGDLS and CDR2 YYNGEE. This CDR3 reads CASSFDGTGNFYEQYF. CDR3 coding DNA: TGTGCCAGCAGCTTCGACGGGACAGGGAATTTTTACGAGCAGTACTTC.

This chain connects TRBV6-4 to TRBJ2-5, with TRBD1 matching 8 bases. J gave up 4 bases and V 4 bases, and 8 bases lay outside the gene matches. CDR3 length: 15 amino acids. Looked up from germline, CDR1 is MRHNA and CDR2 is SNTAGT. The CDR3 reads CASSGTGLFIETQYF. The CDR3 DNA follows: TGTGCCAGCAGTGGGACAGGGCTTTTTATAGAGACCCAGTACTTC.

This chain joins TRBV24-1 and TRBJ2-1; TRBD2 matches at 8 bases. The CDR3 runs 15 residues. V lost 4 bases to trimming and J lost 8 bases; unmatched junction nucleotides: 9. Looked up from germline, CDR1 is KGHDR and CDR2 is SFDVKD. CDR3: CATSEIGAGGDEQFF. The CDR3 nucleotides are TGTGCCACCAGTGAGATTGGGGCGGGAGGCGATGAGCAGTTCTTC.

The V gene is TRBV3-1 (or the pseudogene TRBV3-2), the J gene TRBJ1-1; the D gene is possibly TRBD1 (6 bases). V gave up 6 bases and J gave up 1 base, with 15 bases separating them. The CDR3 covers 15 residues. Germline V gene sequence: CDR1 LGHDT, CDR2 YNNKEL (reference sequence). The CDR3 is CASSPIRTANTEAFF. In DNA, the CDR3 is TGTGCCAGCAGTCCTATAAGGACAGCGAACACTGAAGCTTTCTTT.

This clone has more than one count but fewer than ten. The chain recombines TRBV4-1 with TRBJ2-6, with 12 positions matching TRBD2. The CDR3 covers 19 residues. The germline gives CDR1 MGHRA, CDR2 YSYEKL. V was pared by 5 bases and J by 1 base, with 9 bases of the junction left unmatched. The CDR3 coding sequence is TGCGCCAGCAGCGCCCAAGAACTAGCGGGAGGTTCTGGGGCCAACGTCCTGACTTTC. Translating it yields CASSAQELAGGSGANVLTF.

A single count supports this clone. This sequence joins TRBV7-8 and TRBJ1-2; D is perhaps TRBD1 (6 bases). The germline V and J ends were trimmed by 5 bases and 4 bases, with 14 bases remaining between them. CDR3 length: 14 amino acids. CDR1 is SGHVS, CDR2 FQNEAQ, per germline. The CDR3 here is CASSINREVYGYTF. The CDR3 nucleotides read TGTGCCAGCAGCATCAACAGGGAAGTCTATGGCTACACCTTC.

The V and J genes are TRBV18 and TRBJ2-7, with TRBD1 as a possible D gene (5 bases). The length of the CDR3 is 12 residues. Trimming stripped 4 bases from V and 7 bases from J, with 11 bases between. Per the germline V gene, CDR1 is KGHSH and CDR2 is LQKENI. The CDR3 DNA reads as TGTGCCAGCTCACTCCAGGGTCTTGAGCAGTACTTC. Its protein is CASSLQGLEQYF.

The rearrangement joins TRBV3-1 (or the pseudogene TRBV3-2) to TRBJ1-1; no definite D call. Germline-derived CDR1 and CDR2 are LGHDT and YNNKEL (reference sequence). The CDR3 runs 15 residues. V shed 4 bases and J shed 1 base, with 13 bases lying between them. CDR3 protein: CASSPNLLRNTEAFF. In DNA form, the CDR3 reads TGTGCCAGCAGCCCTAACCTCCTAAGGAACACTGAAGCTTTCTTT.

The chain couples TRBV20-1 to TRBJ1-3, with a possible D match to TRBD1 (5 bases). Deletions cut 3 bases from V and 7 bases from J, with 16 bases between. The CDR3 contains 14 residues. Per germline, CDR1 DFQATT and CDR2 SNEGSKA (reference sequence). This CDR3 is CSASLDQGGNTIYF. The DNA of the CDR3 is TGCAGTGCTAGTCTCGACCAGGGTGGGAACACCATATATTTT.

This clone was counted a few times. The CDR3 sequence: CASTSGSYEQYF. CDR3 DNA sequence: TGTGCCAGCACTTCGGGGTCCTACGAGCAGTACTTC. The V and J genes are TRBV2 and TRBJ2-7; tentatively, D is TRBD2 (5 bases). Per germline, CDR1 SNHLY and CDR2 FYNNEI. The CDR3 loop spans 12 amino acids. Trimming took off 7 bases at V and 1 base at J, with 8 bases between the two ends.